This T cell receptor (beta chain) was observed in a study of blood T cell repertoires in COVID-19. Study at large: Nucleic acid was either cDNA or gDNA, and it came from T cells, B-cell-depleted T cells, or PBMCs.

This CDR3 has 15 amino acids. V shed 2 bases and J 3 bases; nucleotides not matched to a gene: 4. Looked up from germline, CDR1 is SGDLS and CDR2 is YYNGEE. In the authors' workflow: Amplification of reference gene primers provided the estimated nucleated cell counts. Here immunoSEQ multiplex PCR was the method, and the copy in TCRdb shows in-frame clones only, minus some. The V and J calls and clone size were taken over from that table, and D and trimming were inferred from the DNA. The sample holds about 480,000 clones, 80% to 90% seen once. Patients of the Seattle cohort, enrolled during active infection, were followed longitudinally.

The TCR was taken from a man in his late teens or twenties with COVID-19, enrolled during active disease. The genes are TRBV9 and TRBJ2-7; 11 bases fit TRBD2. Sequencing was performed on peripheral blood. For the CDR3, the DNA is TGTGCCAGCAGCGTGGGACTAGCGGACCTCTACGAGCAGTACTTC. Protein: CASSVGLADLYEQYF.